This TCR beta chain is drawn from a study of CD8+CD57+ T cells in acquired aplastic anemia. Study overall: Sorted cells (CD4+ and CD8+) yielded DNA amounts that averaged around 3.1 ug. Among healthy donors, CD4+ cells averaged approximately 10 million reads.

Concerning this clonotype: Its specificity is unknown.

Profiling that covered TCR beta VDJ and CDR3 relied on genomic DNA as its template. TCRdb ran MiXCR on the reads and lists one entry per CDR3 protein. The sample lists 200,000 to 250,000 distinct CDR3 sequences, about a third seen once, with around 1.1% in the top ten. General study points: Sharing between patients and controls was observed for roughly 29 CD8+ CDR3 sequences. Patients were compared with controls for CD8+ Simpson's diversity, and no significant difference emerged.

This CDR3 is 12 amino acids long. Between the trimmed V and J ends, which lost 6 bases and 4 bases, there was a span of 7 bases. Germline CDR1 and CDR2: MNHNS and SASEGT. This TCR derives from a human donor in good health, serving as a control. The chain couples TRBV6-1 to TRBJ2-1; no definite D call. Sequenced sample: sorted CD4+, CD8+, or CD8+CD57+ T cells (not recorded which) from PBMCs. CDR3 DNA: TGTGCCAGCAGAAACCCTTACAATGAGCAGTTCTTC. Translating it yields CASRNPYNEQFF.